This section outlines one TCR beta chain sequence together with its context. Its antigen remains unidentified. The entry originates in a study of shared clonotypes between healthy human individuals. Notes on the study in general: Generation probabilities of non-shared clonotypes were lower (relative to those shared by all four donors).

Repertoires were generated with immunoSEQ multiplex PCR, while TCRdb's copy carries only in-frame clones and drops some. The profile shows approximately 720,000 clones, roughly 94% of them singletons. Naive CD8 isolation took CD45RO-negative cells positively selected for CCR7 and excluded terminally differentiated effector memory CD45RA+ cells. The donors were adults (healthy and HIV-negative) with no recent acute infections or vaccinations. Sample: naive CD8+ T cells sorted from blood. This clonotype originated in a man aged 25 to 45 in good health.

CDR3 loop: CASSNTYEQYF. The CDR3 nucleotides read TGTGCCAGCAGCAACACCTACGAGCAGTACTTC. This chain joins TRBV14 and TRBJ2-7; no definite D call. CDR1 is SGHDN, CDR2 FVKESK, per germline. Trimming stripped 5 bases from V and 2 bases from J, with 4 bases between. This CDR3 region has 11 residues.